This TCR beta chain was retrieved from a study of blood T cells in healthy people across ages. A second PCR, run for roughly 7 to 11 cycles, used a sample-barcoded 5' primer plus a J-beta primer mix. Each CDR3 protein is one row after TCRdb ran MiXCR on the 5' RACE reads. Seen here are approximately 960,000 distinct CDR3 sequences, about 29% observed once, and the top ten hold 10%. CDR1 and CDR2 from the germline V gene are SGHRS and YFSETQ. V lost 4 bases, J lost 4 bases, and 5 bases stayed unmatched. CDR3 length: 15 amino acids. This clonotype was observed many times. Its antigen is still unknown. Study outcomes and limitations: In older individuals, TCR beta diversity per million T cells was lower, falling roughly linearly with age.

These data were also filed under a second study, of T cells of mothers and their children. That study reports: Every mother supplied over 8.5 million TCR beta CDR3 reads and every child about 3 million.

The TCR comes from a woman in her 40s in good health. The gene calls are TRBV5-1 and TRBJ2-3; 11 bases fit TRBD2. Sequencing input: blood. The CDR3 DNA reads as TGCGCCAGCAGCCCTAGCGGGGGGCCTGCAGATACGCAGTATTTT. It translates to CASSPSGGPADTQYF. The full variable domain, completed using reference TRBV5-1 and TRBJ2-3, is KAGVTQTPRYLIKTRGQQVTLSCSPISGHRSVSWYQQTPGQGLQFLFEYFSETQRNKGNFPGRFSGRQFSNSRSEMNVSTLELGDSALYLCASSPSGGPADTQYFGPGTRLTVL.